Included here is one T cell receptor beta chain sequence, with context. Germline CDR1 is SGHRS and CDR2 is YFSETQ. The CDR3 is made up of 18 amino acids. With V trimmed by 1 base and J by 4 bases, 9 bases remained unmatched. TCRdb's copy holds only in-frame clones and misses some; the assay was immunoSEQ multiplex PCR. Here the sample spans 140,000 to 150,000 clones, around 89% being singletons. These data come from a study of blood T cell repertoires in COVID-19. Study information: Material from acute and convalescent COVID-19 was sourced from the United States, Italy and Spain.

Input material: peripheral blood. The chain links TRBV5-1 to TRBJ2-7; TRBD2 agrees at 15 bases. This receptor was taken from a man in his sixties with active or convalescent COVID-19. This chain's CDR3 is CASSLRTSGRAVGYEQYF. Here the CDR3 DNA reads TGCGCCAGCAGCTTGCGGACTAGCGGGAGGGCCGTCGGATACGAGCAGTACTTC.